A single sample is the source of the 20 T cell receptor beta chains below, sequenced in a study of T cell changes during pregnancy in multiple sclerosis. Data came from immunoSEQ multiplex PCR; TCRdb stores just in-frame clones and leaves some out. Of 120,000 or so clones in the sample, 80% to 95% were seen once. This material consisted of peripheral blood, taken before pregnancy. Every receptor here comes from a female donor with multiple sclerosis, enrolled in a pregnancy study.

In its sample, this clone was seen once. The chain combines TRBV2 with TRBJ2-2, with D perhaps matching TRBD1 (5 bases). CDR3 length: 12 residues. From germline, CDR1 is SNHLY and CDR2 FYNNEI. V was cut by 6 bases and J by 3 bases, with 5 bases left in between. This chain's CDR3 is CASRTDTGELFF. CDR3 DNA: TGTGCCAGCAGGACAGACACCGGGGAGCTGTTTTTT.

The J gene is TRBJ2-5, the V gene TRBV6-1, with 7 bases identical to TRBD2. CDR3 length: 17 amino acids. Trimming removed 2 bases from V and 5 bases from J; junction bases left unmatched: 14. The V gene's germline CDR1 is MNHNS and CDR2 SASEGT. CDR3 sequence reads: CASSEPEFGGAGETQYF. CDR3 DNA sequence: TGTGCCAGCAGTGAACCTGAATTTGGGGGAGCGGGGGAGACCCAGTACTTC.

The chain recombines TRBV7-9 with TRBJ1-6, with D possibly matching TRBD1 (5 bases). CDR3 length: 15 amino acids. Trimming removed 4 bases at V and 8 bases at J, with 15 bases between. CDR1 is SEHNR and CDR2 is FQNEAQ in the germline V gene (reference sequence). CDR3 sequence (DNA): TGTGCCAGCAGCTCGGAGGGACGGAAGGATTCACCCCTCCACTTT. Encoded protein: CASSSEGRKDSPLHF.

This rearrangement joins TRBV5-1 to TRBJ1-5, with D possibly matching TRBD1 (6 bases). Germline V gene lookup returns CDR1 SGHRS and CDR2 YFSETQ. This CDR3 region has 15 residues. V dropped 0 bases and J dropped 6 bases, with 13 bases sitting between them. The CDR3 is CASSLEGGEAQPQHF. The CDR3 bases are TGCGCCAGCAGCTTGGAAGGGGGAGAGGCTCAGCCCCAGCATTTT.

The chain has TRBV5-4 and TRBJ2-3, with no clear D. Looked up from germline, CDR1 is SGHNT and CDR2 is YYREEE (reference sequence). With 1 base removed from V and 3 bases from J, the gap between germline ends came to 9 bases. The CDR3 has 14 amino acids. CDR3 protein: CASSLSPRTDTQYF. In DNA, the CDR3 is TGTGCCAGCAGCTTGTCTCCCCGGACAGATACGCAGTATTTT.

The chain joins TRBV2 to TRBJ1-4, with 8 bases identical to TRBD1. V lost 6 bases to trimming and J lost 10 bases; unmatched junction nucleotides: 10. CDR1 is SNHLY, CDR2 FYNNEI, per germline. This CDR3 is 14 amino acids long. CDR3 sequence (DNA): TGTGCCAGCAGGGGAGGGACAGGTGTAGGAAAACTGTTTTTT. This encodes CASRGGTGVGKLFF.

V and J are TRBV27 and TRBJ1-4; 8 bases agree with TRBD1. Trimming cost V 5 bases and J 7 bases; bases outside gene matches: 9. CDR1 MNHEY and CDR2 SMNVEV come from the germline V gene (reference sequence). The CDR3 covers 15 residues. CDR3 nucleotide sequence: TGTGCCAGCAGTCCCCCGGGACAGGAGATTGAAAAACTGTTTTTT. Residues: CASSPPGQEIEKLFF.

This chain uses TRBV30 with TRBJ1-5; tentative D call: TRBD1 (5 bases). Trimming removed 3 bases from V and 5 bases from J, with 14 bases in between. CDR1 and CDR2 from the germline V gene are GTSNPN and SVGIG (reference sequence). The CDR3 consists of 14 residues. In DNA form, the CDR3 reads TGTGCCTGGAGCTTTGGAGGGGACGATCAGCCCCAGCATTTT. Translated: CAWSFGGDDQPQHF.

The J gene is TRBJ2-7, the V gene TRBV6-5, with TRBD2 matching 8 bases. The V gene end was trimmed by 0 bases and the J gene end by 5 bases; junction bases not matched to a gene: 3. This CDR3 comprises 14 residues. Germline assignment: CDR1 MNHEY and CDR2 SVGAGI. CDR3 protein: CASSYSILADEQYF. CDR3 coding DNA: TGTGCCAGCAGTTACTCTATACTAGCGGACGAGCAGTACTTC.

V gene TRBV19 combines with J gene TRBJ1-5, with a weak D call TRBD1 (6 bases). CDR1 is LNHDA, CDR2 SQIVND, per germline (reference sequence). With 5 bases removed from V and 2 bases from J, the gap between germline ends came to 10 bases. The CDR3 consists of 14 residues. DNA for the CDR3: TGTGCCAGTAGTGCGACAGGAGGCAATCAGCCCCAGCATTTT. Amino acids: CASSATGGNQPQHF. The full variable domain, with the rest looked up from reference TRBV19 and TRBJ1-5, is DGGITQSPKYLFRKEGQNVTLSCEQNLNHDAMYWYRQDPGQGLRLIYYSQIVNDFQKGDIAEGYSVSREKKESFPLTVTSAQKNPTAFYLCASSATGGNQPQHFGDGTRLSIL.

This clone was picked up one time. The gene calls are TRBV11-3 and TRBJ2-5, with TRBD1 matching 10 bases. CDR1 SGHNT and CDR2 YENEEA come from the germline V gene. CDR3 length: 17 amino acids. V lost 3 bases and J lost 1; bases outside the gene matches: 8. The CDR3 region has the DNA TGTGCCAGCAGCTTCGGGGGGGGACAGGGGACCCAAGAGACCCAGTACTTC. Encoded protein: CASSFGGGQGTQETQYF.

This chain connects TRBV27 to TRBJ2-2; 7 nucleotides align to TRBD2. The V gene end was trimmed by 2 bases and the J gene end by 6 bases; junction bases not matched to a gene: 9. The CDR3 spans 16 residues. Germline loops: CDR1 MNHEY, CDR2 SMNVEV (reference sequence). The CDR3 loop is CASSLGGGGLPGELFF. The CDR3 nucleotides read TGTGCCAGCAGTTTAGGTGGCGGGGGACTGCCCGGGGAGCTGTTTTTT.

The chain links TRBV30 to TRBJ2-5; 11 bases match TRBD1. This CDR3 has 15 residues. The V and J ends lost 2 bases and 5 bases, in that order; junction bases with no gene match: 7. The germline V gene encodes CDR1 GTSNPN and CDR2 SVGIG (reference sequence). DNA of the CDR3: TGTGCCTGGAGTCACAACAGGGACAGGGGGGAGACCCAGTACTTC. Residues: CAWSHNRDRGETQYF.

The chain is built from TRBV5-1 and TRBJ2-1; 8 nucleotides agree with TRBD2. The CDR3 extends over 15 amino acids. V was clipped by 0 bases and J by 9 bases; unmatched bases: 8. CDR1 is SGHRS, CDR2 YFSETQ, per germline. The chain's CDR3 is CASSLVDQAGGEQFF. CDR3 in DNA: TGCGCCAGCAGCTTGGTCGACCAGGCGGGGGGTGAGCAGTTCTTC.

The rearrangement joins TRBV6-5 to TRBJ1-2; 9 bases are shared with TRBD1. CDR1 is MNHEY, CDR2 SVGAGI, per germline. V was pared by 5 bases and J by 4 bases, with 5 bases of the junction left unmatched. The CDR3 has 14 amino acids. The CDR3 bases are TGTGCCAGCAGTAACAGGGGGCGCGGCTATGGCTACACCTTC. This codes for CASSNRGRGYGYTF.

The V gene is TRBV7-8, the J gene TRBJ1-2; perhaps TRBD1 as D (5 bases). Germline values: CDR1 SGHVS, CDR2 FQNEAQ. This CDR3 spans 17 amino acids. V gave up 4 bases and J gave up 0 bases, with 18 bases separating them. CDR3 sequence: CASSSWSPGLTNYGYTF. Here the CDR3 DNA reads TGTGCCAGCAGCTCTTGGTCTCCGGGACTGACTAACTATGGCTACACCTTC.

The genes are TRBV18 and TRBJ1-5; D remains unclear. The CDR3 extends over 16 amino acids. Trimming took off 6 bases at V and 1 base at J, with 16 bases between the two ends. Germline CDR1 and CDR2: KGHSH and LQKENI. CDR3 in DNA: TGTGCCAGCTCCTCTGAATGGGCTCGGAGCAATCAGCCCCAGCATTTT. It yields the protein CASSSEWARSNQPQHF.

The chain links TRBV25-1 to TRBJ2-3; TRBD2 agrees at 9 bases. There are 14 residues in the CDR3. Losses at the gene ends were 7 bases for V and 2 bases for J; bases not matched to a gene: 4. CDR1 and CDR2 (germline): MGHDK, SYGVNS. The chain's CDR3 is CASNIAGDTDTQYF. CDR3 bases: TGTGCCAGCAATATAGCGGGGGACACAGATACGCAGTATTTT.

The rearrangement joins TRBV11-2 to TRBJ2-1, with TRBD2 matching over 8 bases. The CDR3 is 17 amino acids. CDR1 SGHAT and CDR2 FQNNGV come from the germline V gene. V shed 4 bases, J shed 3 bases, and the junction held 11 bases outside the gene matches. The CDR3: CASSSWGAGGNYNEQFF. CDR3 nucleotide sequence: TGTGCCAGCAGCTCCTGGGGGGCGGGAGGTAACTACAATGAGCAGTTCTTC.

The chain joins TRBV29-1 to TRBJ2-1; 10 bases match TRBD1. CDR3 size: 13 residues. The trim removed 8 bases at V and 5 bases at J, leaving 6 bases unmatched. Germline V CDR1 and CDR2: SQVTM, ANQGSEA. The CDR3 DNA reads TGCAGCCTACGACAGGGGGCGAACAATGAGCAGTTCTTC. This translates into CSLRQGANNEQFF.